This T cell receptor (beta chain) was recorded in a study of shared clonotypes between healthy human individuals. Whole-study results and caveats: Generally, naive subsets (rather than memory subsets) showed larger estimated richness. The naive CD4 repertoires of several donors were compared, and approximately 5% of clonotypes were shared.

This CDR3 has 17 residues. Germline V CDR1 and CDR2: SQVTM, ANQGSEA. Trimming pared 7 bases from V and 1 base from J, leaving 20 bases between. In the case of this clone: The antigen is unknown.

The input for sorted-subset replicate PCRs was about 200 ng DNA, approximately 30,000 T cell genomes. Per the study methods: ImmunoSEQ junction-only sequences lacked quality scores, so their filtering differed. Here immunoSEQ multiplex PCR was the method, and the copy in TCRdb shows in-frame clones only, minus some. The V and J calls and clone size are taken from that table; D and trimming were inferred from the DNA. The table lists 1.4 million or so clones, approximately 98.5% of them singletons. The clonotype comes from a young man in good health. The sequenced material came from naive CD4+ T cells sorted from blood. The subset is: CD45RA+ positively selected. The chain employs TRBV29-1 and TRBJ2-6; D perhaps matches TRBD1 (6 bases). This CDR3 reads CSAVTTGGPSGANVLTF. The CDR3 nucleotides read TGCAGCGCTGTGACGACAGGTGGGCCTTCTGGGGCCAACGTCCTGACTTTC.